Listed below are T cell receptor beta chains from one sample, sequenced in a study of long-term antiretroviral therapy in people with HIV. Sequencing was performed with immunoSEQ multiplex PCR; in TCRdb, only in-frame clones are kept and a portion is missing. The repertoire holds some 26,000 clones, with about 80% as singletons. The sample in question was unsorted PBMCs, obtained 1.1 years before starting antiretroviral therapy. These TCRs come from a woman between 40 and 55 years old with HIV. The CDR3 runs from the conserved cysteine through the conserved F or W. Each record gives: V gene, J gene, D gene, clone size, CDR3 DNA, CDR3 protein. A D gene is named only where the DNA matches it firmly. Rows give clone size only sometimes, using once, few, many, or a class for an expanded clone.

TRBV18	TRBJ1-1	NA	NA	TGTGCCAGCTCACCACCCGGGGGTAAGGTGAACACTGAAGCTTTCTTT	CASSPPGGKVNTEAFF
TRBV5-1	TRBJ1-2	NA	NA	TGCGCCAGCAGCGGGAGCGGCTATGGCTACACCTTC	CASSGSGYGYTF
TRBV18	TRBJ1-4	TRBD1	NA	TGTGCCAGCTCCTACAGGGGGCCGACCGTGAGAAATGAAAAACTGTTTTTT	CASSYRGPTVRNEKLFF
TRBV25-1	TRBJ2-3	NA	NA	TGTGCCAGCAGGGATGACACAGATACGCAGTATTTT	CASRDDTDTQYF
TRBV30	TRBJ2-7	NA	NA	TGTGCCTGGAGAGTTCGGGGTCTCGAGCAGTACTTC	CAWRVRGLEQYF
TRBV9	TRBJ2-2	NA	NA	TGTGCCAGCAGCGTAGCCGACAAAACGAACACCGGGGAGCTGTTTTTT	CASSVADKTNTGELFF
TRBV7-9	TRBJ2-7	TRBD1	NA	TGTGCCAGCAGGTCTCTAACAGGGGGCATCTACGAGCAGTACTTC	CASRSLTGGIYEQYF
TRBV27	TRBJ2-2	NA	NA	TGTGCCAGCAGTTTAGGGCAGGTCGGGGAGCTGTTTTTT	CASSLGQVGELFF
TRBV2	TRBJ1-1	NA	NA	TGTGCCAGCAGTCGGGATCTGAACACTGAAGCTTTCTTT	CASSRDLNTEAFF
TRBV11-3	TRBJ2-7	NA	NA	TGTGCCAGCAGCTTACAAGGACTCTACGAGCAGTACTTC	CASSLQGLYEQYF
TRBV30	TRBJ1-1	NA	NA	TGTGCCTGGAGCGTTGACAGAAGGAACACTGAAGCTTTCTTT	CAWSVDRRNTEAFF
TRBV7-2	TRBJ1-5	TRBD1	NA	TGTGCCAGCAGCTTAGGACAGGGGACTCAGCCCCAGCATTTT	CASSLGQGTQPQHF
TRBV7-2	TRBJ2-5	TRBD1	NA	TGTGCCAGCAGCTTAAGATCCGGGACAGGACAAGAGACCCAGTACTTC	CASSLRSGTGQETQYF
TRBV15	TRBJ2-3	TRBD2	NA	TGTGCCACCGGGAGGGGCCCAGGAAGTACAGATACGCAGTATTTT	CATGRGPGSTDTQYF
TRBV5-5	TRBJ2-3	TRBD1	NA	TGTGCCAGCAGCCTGACAGGGATGGGCACAGATACGCAGTATTTT	CASSLTGMGTDTQYF
TRBV11-1	TRBJ2-7	NA	NA	TGTGCCAGCAGCTTAGCAGGCTATGCCTACGAGCAGTACTTC	CASSLAGYAYEQYF
TRBV5-1	TRBJ2-1	NA	NA	TGCGCCAGCAGCCTGGGGACTGCGAGCTCCTACAATGAGCAGTTCTTC	CASSLGTASSYNEQFF
TRBV11-2	TRBJ1-1	TRBD1	NA	TGTGCCAGCAGCCCATGGACAGGGGGAGTCGGGGCTTTCTTT	CASSPWTGGVGAFF
TRBV10-2	TRBJ2-7	TRBD2	NA	TGCGCCAGCAGTGATTACGGGACTATAACCTACGAGCAGTACTTC	CASSDYGTITYEQYF
TRBV2	TRBJ1-4	TRBD1	NA	TGTGCCAGCACAGTGTGGGGACAGTTCCTCAATTTT	CASTVWGQFLNF
TRBV19	TRBJ2-1	NA	once	TGTGCCAGTTTAGGTAATGAGCAGTTCTTC	CASLGNEQFF
TRBV5-1	TRBJ2-5	NA	NA	TGCGCCAGCAGCTTGGCTGTGGGGGGAAACCAAGAGACCCAGTACTTC	CASSLAVGGNQETQYF
TRBV11-2	TRBJ1-1	NA	NA	TGTGCCAGCAGCACGCCTGGAGACGGAGACACTGAAGCTTTCTTT	CASSTPGDGDTEAFF
TRBV19	TRBJ2-7	TRBD1	NA	TGTGCCAGTAGTATAGCGACAGGGGAAACCTACGAGCAGTACTTC	CASSIATGETYEQYF
TRBV6-1	TRBJ1-2	TRBD1	NA	TGTGCCAGCAGTGGGGGACAGGGCGGTTATGGCTACACCTTC	CASSGGQGGYGYTF
TRBV4-3	TRBJ1-5	NA	NA	TGCGCCAGCAGCCAAGACCGTCTAGGCGGGAATCAGCCCCAGCATTTT	CASSQDRLGGNQPQHF
TRBV6-5	TRBJ1-1	NA	NA	TGTGCCAGCACTCTAATCGGCGGGAACACTGAAGCTTTCTTT	CASTLIGGNTEAFF
TRBV30	TRBJ1-2	NA	few	TGTGCCTGGAGTAGAGTTCTGTCGGACGGCTACACCTTC	CAWSRVLSDGYTF
TRBV23-1	TRBJ1-1	NA	NA	TGCGCCAGCAGTCCGCCCCAGGTGTACGAAACTGAAGCTTTCTTT	CASSPPQVYETEAFF
TRBV5-4	TRBJ1-1	NA	NA	TGTGCCAGCAGCTTGGAGTTGAACACTGAAGCTTTCTTT	CASSLELNTEAFF
TRBV11-3	TRBJ2-3	NA	NA	TGTGCCAGCAGCTTCTCGGGGTGGGGGTACACAGATACGCAGTATTTT	CASSFSGWGYTDTQYF
TRBV4-3	TRBJ2-3	TRBD2	NA	TGCGCCAGCAGCCCCATGGCGGGGGGTGCAGATACGCAGTATTTT	CASSPMAGGADTQYF
TRBV5-4	TRBJ1-4	TRBD1	NA	TGTGCCAGCAGCTCTACAGGGGCGGCAACTAATGAAAAACTGTTTTTT	CASSSTGAATNEKLFF
TRBV27	TRBJ2-3	NA	NA	TGTGCCAGCAGTTTACGGTCACAGGGCAACACAGATACGCAGTATTTT	CASSLRSQGNTDTQYF
TRBV5-6	TRBJ1-5	NA	NA	TGTGCCAGCAGCTCTGAGGCAGATCAGCCCCAGCATTTT	CASSSEADQPQHF